This TCR beta chain was recovered during a study of identical twins. TCRdb re-called the 5' RACE reads with MiXCR, one entry per CDR3 protein. Of under 250,000 distinct CDR3 sequences listed, around 7.6% are singletons. This clonotype was counted many times. The CDR3 extends over 14 amino acids. CDR1 MGHRA and CDR2 YSYEKL come from the germline V gene. Trimming stripped 4 bases from V and 2 bases from J, with 12 bases between. This sample was also put to use in a study of yellow fever vaccine responses in identical twins.

The sequence was obtained from a woman between 18 and 29 years old in good health. The rearrangement links TRBV4-1 to TRBJ2-7, with D perhaps matching TRBD2 (6 bases). The sample was CD8+ T cells sorted from blood. Written as DNA, the CDR3 is TGCGCCAGCAGCCGGGCGACTAGAACCTACGAGCAGTACGTC. Protein product: CASSRATRTYEQYV.